This T cell receptor beta chain is drawn from a study of shared clonotypes between healthy human individuals. The study, taken as a whole, reports: It was the non-shared clonotypes that had lower generation probabilities than clonotypes shared by all four donors. Across a handful of donors, naive CD4 shared around 5.4%, naive CD8 around 3.5%, memory CD4 roughly 2.4%, memory CD8 around 0.36%. It was anticipated that sequencing depth would influence how many clonotypes donors shared.

The study enrolled healthy HIV-negative adults without recent acute infections or vaccinations as donors. Some clones are missing from TCRdb's copy, which holds only in-frame ones; the method was immunoSEQ multiplex PCR. Here the sample spans about 2.3 million clones, about 90% being singletons. V lost 0 bases to trimming and J lost 0 bases, with 13 bases between them. The CDR3 runs 16 residues. The germline V gene has CDR1 SGHRS and CDR2 YFSETQ. Comments on this clone: The antigen remains undetermined.

The genes are TRBV5-1 and TRBJ2-7; D might be TRBD1 or TRBD2, each matching 7 bases. The sample taken for sequencing was naive CD4+ T cells from PBMCs. The subset: CD45RA+ positively selected. This TCR came from a man aged 18 to 30 in good health. Some clones in this sample may be carry-over from other donors' samples. CDR3: CASSLAGRDSSYEQYF. The CDR3 DNA reads TGCGCCAGCAGCTTGGCAGGGAGGGACAGCTCCTACGAGCAGTACTTC.